The 17 T cell receptor beta chains in this list originate from one sample, sequenced in a study of PD-1 blockade in classical Hodgkin lymphoma. As for time point: cycle 4 day 1 (C4D1), after five to seven weeks of nivolumab. Every single patient, without exception, relapsed after autologous stem cell transplantation, and brentuximab vedotin exposure varied. Sequenced by immunoSEQ multiplex PCR; TCRdb stores in-frame clones only, minus some. The sample has some 30,000 clones; about two thirds are singletons. This sample comprised peripheral blood mononuclear cells (PBMCs), obtained before the fourth cycle of nivolumab. These receptors originate from a human donor with classical Hodgkin lymphoma.

The genes are TRBV7-9 and TRBJ1-2; possibly TRBD1 for D (6 bases). CDR3 length: 13 residues. CDR1 SEHNR and CDR2 FQNEAQ come from the germline V gene (reference sequence). The germline V and J ends were trimmed by 2 bases and 4 bases, with 8 bases remaining between them. The CDR3 nucleotides read TGTGCCAGCAGCTTACAGGGGAGCTATGGCTACACCTTC. It specifies CASSLQGSYGYTF.

This rearrangement joins TRBV15 to TRBJ1-5, with D uncertain. Germline V gives CDR1 LNHNV, CDR2 YYDKDF (reference sequence). The V end was cut by 0 bases, the J end by 4 bases, with 7 bases between. The CDR3 contains 14 residues. The chain's CDR3 is CATSRDSKNQPQHF. CDR3 DNA sequence: TGTGCCACCAGCAGAGACAGCAAAAATCAGCCCCAGCATTTT.

This clone qualifies as medium-sized. The chain is built from TRBV29-1 and TRBJ2-7; D is undetermined. V lost 4 bases and J 5 bases, leaving 15 bases between the germline ends. The CDR3 is made up of 13 amino acids. From germline, CDR1 is SQVTM and CDR2 ANQGSEA. CDR3 sequence: CSVAGLYNHEQYF. Written as DNA, the CDR3 is TGCAGCGTTGCAGGCCTCTATAACCACGAGCAGTACTTC.

The V call is TRBV7-2, the J call TRBJ2-7; TRBD2 agrees at 9 bases. V lost 4 bases to trimming and J lost 0 bases; unmatched junction nucleotides: 4. This CDR3 is built from 15 residues. Germline assignment: CDR1 SGHTA and CDR2 FQGNSA. CDR3 sequence reads: CASSSTSGNSYEQYF. Here the CDR3 DNA reads TGTGCCAGCAGCTCGACTAGCGGAAACTCCTACGAGCAGTACTTC.

The V and J genes are TRBV2 and TRBJ1-3; possible D gene TRBD1, 5 bases. Trimming shortened V by 3 bases and J by 4 bases, and 10 bases separated the two germline ends. The V gene's germline CDR1 is SNHLY and CDR2 FYNNEI. The CDR3 covers 14 residues. CDR3: CASSDAGTGNTIYF. The DNA of the CDR3 is TGTGCCAGCAGTGATGCCGGGACGGGAAACACCATATATTTT.

This rearrangement joins TRBV2 to TRBJ2-3, with unresolved D. Trimming stripped 7 bases from V and 5 bases from J, with 13 bases between. The CDR3 is made up of 13 amino acids. CDR1 is SNHLY and CDR2 is FYNNEI in the germline V gene. For the CDR3, the DNA is TGTGCCAGCAAGTTGGGATGGGGAGATACGCAGTATTTT. It translates to CASKLGWGDTQYF. Combining the CDR3 with reference TRBV2 and TRBJ2-3 gives the whole variable domain EPEVTQTPSHQVTQMGQEVILRCVPISNHLYFYWYRQILGQKVEFLVSFYNNEISEKSEIFDDQFSVERPDGSNFTLKIRSTKLEDSAMYFCASKLGWGDTQYFGPGTRLTVL.

V gene TRBV13 combines with J gene TRBJ1-2, with TRBD1 identical over 8 bases. J gave up 2 bases and V 6 bases, and 11 bases lay outside the gene matches. From germline, CDR1 is PRHDT and CDR2 FYEKMQ (reference sequence). CDR3 length: 16 residues. Here the CDR3 DNA reads TGTGCCAGCAGTTCGAATCCGGACAGGGAAAACTATGGCTACACCTTC. Its protein product is CASSSNPDRENYGYTF. Complete variable domain (other parts from reference TRBV13 and TRBJ1-2): AAGVIQSPRHLIKEKRETATLKCYPIPRHDTVYWYQQGPGQDPQFLISFYEKMQSDKGSIPDRFSAQQFSDYHSELNMSSLELGDSALYFCASSSNPDRENYGYTFGSGTRLTVV.

The chain joins TRBV6-5 to TRBJ1-1, with D unclear. The germline CDR1 and CDR2 sequences are MNHEY and SVGAGI. This CDR3 comprises 15 residues. The V and J ends lost 0 bases and 1 base respectively, with 9 bases between them. CDR3 sequence reads: CASSYSIVGNTEAFF. CDR3 nucleotide sequence: TGTGCCAGCAGTTACTCGATAGTGGGGAACACTGAAGCTTTCTTT.

The CDR3 DNA is TGTGCCAGCTCACCACTATACGGTGAGGCCTACGAGCAGTACTTC. Translating gives CASSPLYGEAYEQYF. This rearrangement joins TRBV18 to TRBJ2-7; no clear D gene. The CDR3 runs to 15 residues. V was pared by 1 base and J by 2 bases, with 12 bases between. The germline V gene encodes CDR1 KGHSH and CDR2 LQKENI.

The J gene is TRBJ1-2, the V gene TRBV4-1; possible D gene TRBD1, 5 bases. V shed 0 bases and J shed 5 bases, with 22 bases lying between them. The germline V gene encodes CDR1 MGHRA and CDR2 YSYEKL. The CDR3 length is 18 residues. This CDR3 is CASSQEAGFQVRGYGYTF. The CDR3 DNA reads as TGCGCCAGCAGCCAAGAGGCAGGGTTCCAGGTTAGGGGATATGGCTACACCTTC.

Judged by abundance, this clone is medium-sized. The rearrangement uses TRBV5-4 and TRBJ2-5; 8 bases match TRBD1. The germline CDR1 and CDR2 sequences are SGHNT and YYREEE (reference sequence). V gave up 4 bases and J gave up 5 bases; unmatched junction bases: 10. The CDR3 spans 15 residues. This CDR3 reads CASSADRERSETQYF. The CDR3 DNA reads as TGTGCCAGCAGCGCGGACAGGGAAAGGAGCGAGACCCAGTACTTC.

The chain couples TRBV6-5 to TRBJ1-2; D is uncertain. The germline gives CDR1 MNHEY, CDR2 SVGAGI. Deletions cut 2 bases from V and 3 bases from J, with 7 bases between. The CDR3 is 13 amino acids. The CDR3: CASSYTFDYGYTF. DNA for the CDR3: TGTGCCAGCAGTTACACCTTTGACTATGGCTACACCTTC.

This clone showed up just once. This sequence joins TRBV27 and TRBJ2-3; 13 bases fit TRBD2. This CDR3 spans 18 amino acids. V shed 8 bases and J 7 bases; nucleotides not matched to a gene: 18. Germline V gives CDR1 MNHEY, CDR2 SMNVEV (reference sequence). The CDR3 sequence: CASLTRGQTSGRINTQYF. The CDR3, as DNA: TGTGCCAGCCTTACAAGGGGGCAGACTAGCGGGAGGATTAATACGCAGTATTTT.

CDR3 bases: TGTGCCAGCAGCTTAGCAGTCTACAATGAGCAGTTCTTC. It is translated as CASSLAVYNEQFF. The V call is TRBV7-8, the J call TRBJ2-1; no firm D call. This CDR3 is 13 amino acids long. V dropped 0 bases and J dropped 3 bases, with 3 bases sitting between them. Germline-derived CDR1 and CDR2 are SGHVS and FQNEAQ.

This sequence joins TRBV6-5 and TRBJ2-7, with D possibly being TRBD1 or TRBD2 (5 bases each). This CDR3 has 12 amino acids. The V gene's germline CDR1 is MNHEY and CDR2 SVGAGI. Trimming left V 8 bases short and J 2 bases short, with 10 bases between. The CDR3 here is CASRDPAYEQYF. The CDR3 nucleotides read TGTGCCAGCCGGGACCCAGCCTACGAGCAGTACTTC.

In DNA form, the CDR3 reads TGTGCCGACTCAAGGCAGGGCCCTTCGAACACTGAAGCTTTCTTT. Amino acid sequence: CADSRQGPSNTEAFF. V gene TRBV2 combines with J gene TRBJ1-1, with a possible D match to TRBD1 (5 bases). Trimming removed 11 bases from V and 1 base from J, with 20 bases in between. The CDR3 covers 15 residues. Germline assignment: CDR1 SNHLY and CDR2 FYNNEI.

The chain joins TRBV30 to TRBJ1-5; 7 bases agree with TRBD1. Germline CDR1 is GTSNPN and CDR2 is SVGIG (reference sequence). The CDR3 contains 13 residues. V trimming: 5 bases; J trimming: 8 bases; junction bases outside the gene matches: 9. The CDR3 spells CAWDRQGTEPQHF. The CDR3 nucleotides read TGTGCCTGGGACCGACAGGGAACGGAGCCCCAGCATTTT.